The 18 T cell receptor beta chains below were found in one sample sequenced in a study of blood T cell repertoires in COVID-19 (dated by TCRdb to between 2020 and 2021). The protocol used for the library was the immunoSEQ multiplex PCR assay. Entries here come from immuneACCESS through TCRdb and include only in-frame sequences with V and J called. Some clones fail to appear in such tables; in the studies checked, an unresolved V gene covers under half of the shortfall, and the cause of the remainder is unknown. The sample table holds about 440,000 clones, of which approximately 89% were seen once. Roughly an eighth of the sample is taken by the ten largest. What was sequenced was peripheral blood. These receptors originate from a woman in her 50s with COVID-19, enrolled during active disease.

The chain couples TRBV2 to TRBJ1-4; 10 nucleotides agree with TRBD1. V shed 5 bases, J shed 3 bases, and the junction held 3 bases outside the gene matches. Germline V CDR1 and CDR2: SNHLY, FYNNEI. The CDR3 runs 15 residues. The CDR3 here is CASSFGTGANEKLFF. The CDR3 nucleotides are TGTGCCAGCAGTTTCGGGACAGGGGCTAATGAAAAACTGTTTTTT.

The chain employs TRBV15 and TRBJ1-2; 8 bases align to TRBD1. V dropped 3 bases and J dropped 7; count of bases not matched to a gene: 7. CDR1 and CDR2 from the germline V gene are LNHNV and YYDKDF (reference sequence). The CDR3 consists of 14 residues. The CDR3 coding sequence is TGTGCCACCAGCAGTGTGCTCAGGGGGCTTGGCTACACCTTC. Its translation is CATSSVLRGLGYTF.

V usage is TRBV27 and J usage is TRBJ2-3; 9 nucleotides agree with TRBD1. With V trimmed by 5 bases and J by 5 bases, 2 bases remained unmatched. The CDR3 sequence is 13 residues long. Germline V gives CDR1 MNHEY, CDR2 SMNVEV (reference sequence). In DNA form, the CDR3 reads TGTGCCAGCAGTAGACAGGGGGAAGATACGCAGTATTTT. It translates to CASSRQGEDTQYF.

The V call is TRBV12-3 or TRBV12-4, the J call TRBJ1-1; D gene uncertain. Trimming left V 4 bases short and J 4 bases short, with 7 bases between. The CDR3 runs 12 residues. The CDR3 reads CASSYLSTEAFF. The CDR3 DNA reads as TGTGCCAGCAGTTATCTGAGCACTGAAGCTTTCTTT.

V gene TRBV28 combines with J gene TRBJ2-1; maybe TRBD1 (6 bases). Trimming removed 3 bases at V and 15 bases at J, with 12 bases between. CDR3 size: 11 residues. CDR1 MDHEN and CDR2 SYDVKM come from the germline V gene. CDR3 sequence (DNA): TGTGCCAGCAGTTTCAGGGGACCCGCGTTCTTC. Its protein product is CASSFRGPAFF.

This clone appeared a few times. The gene calls are TRBV20-1 and TRBJ1-1; possibly TRBD1 for D (6 bases). Germline CDR1 reads DFQATT; CDR2 reads SNEGSKA (reference sequence). Trimming removed 7 bases from V and 10 bases from J, with 16 bases in between. The CDR3 is made up of 11 amino acids. The CDR3 nucleotides are TGCAGTGTCTACAGGGCCCTCGGAGCTTTCTTT. Amino acid sequence: CSVYRALGAFF.

The J gene is TRBJ1-2, the V gene TRBV6-5; D possibly corresponds to TRBD1 (5 bases). Germline V gene lookup returns CDR1 MNHEY and CDR2 SVGAGI. Trimming pared 2 bases from V and 8 bases from J, leaving 15 bases between. The CDR3 is 14 amino acids. The CDR3 sequence: CASSYPPEGIGYTF. CDR3 bases: TGTGCCAGCAGTTACCCTCCGGAGGGGATAGGCTACACCTTC.

The genes are TRBV11-2 and TRBJ2-7; a weak D match, TRBD2 (6 bases). V lost 5 bases and J 5 bases, leaving 16 bases between the germline ends. The CDR3 has 14 amino acids. Germline V gene data show CDR1 as SGHAT and CDR2 as FQNNGV. The CDR3 bases are TGTGCCAGCAGCCAGGAGGGCGGGTGGAACGAGCAGTACTTC. Protein sequence: CASSQEGGWNEQYF. Combining the CDR3 with reference TRBV11-2 and TRBJ2-7 gives the whole variable domain EAGVAQSPRYKIIEKRQSVAFWCNPISGHATLYWYQQILGQGPKLLIQFQNNGVVDDSQLPKDRFSAERLKGVDSTLKIQPAKLEDSAVYLCASSQEGGWNEQYFGPGTRLTVT.

This rearrangement joins TRBV11-1 to TRBJ1-1; 8 bases align to TRBD1. The J segment lost 7 bases and the V segment lost 5 bases, leaving 15 bases of the junction unmatched. CDR1 and CDR2 from the germline V gene are SGHAT and FQDESV (reference sequence). The CDR3 is 16 amino acids. The CDR3 bases are TGTGCCAGCAGCCGACCCAGGGGCAGGGGGCAGGATGAAGCTTTCTTT. Encoded protein: CASSRPRGRGQDEAFF.

J is TRBJ2-2 and V is TRBV2, with 7 bases fitting TRBD1. Trimming removed 4 bases from V and 3 bases from J; junction bases left unmatched: 5. Germline-derived CDR1 and CDR2 are SNHLY and FYNNEI. CDR3 length: 15 residues. The CDR3 DNA is TGTGCCAGCAGTGTCCGGGACAGCTACACCGGGGAGCTGTTTTTT. Amino acid sequence: CASSVRDSYTGELFF.

The chain is built from TRBV25-1 and TRBJ1-2; 10 nucleotides align to TRBD1. The J segment lost 8 bases and the V segment lost 5 bases, leaving 11 bases of the junction unmatched. This CDR3 comprises 15 residues. The germline V gene encodes CDR1 MGHDK and CDR2 SYGVNS. The CDR3 coding sequence is TGTGCCAGCAGTAAACCGGGGACAGGGGTCTACGGCTACACCTTC. This translates into CASSKPGTGVYGYTF.

This chain uses TRBV19 with TRBJ1-2; 9 positions match TRBD1. Trimming cost V 7 bases and J 9 bases; bases outside gene matches: 6. Germline CDR1 is LNHDA and CDR2 is SQIVND (reference sequence). This CDR3 has 12 amino acids. CDR3 protein: CASTRTGVSYTF. The CDR3, as DNA: TGTGCCAGTACCCGGACAGGGGTAAGCTACACCTTC.

This clone was seen a few times. This chain links TRBV28 with TRBJ1-5; D is unclear. The germline gives CDR1 MDHEN, CDR2 SYDVKM. The CDR3 runs to 15 residues. V was trimmed by 5 bases and J by 7 bases, leaving 18 bases between them. For the CDR3, the DNA is TGTGCCAGCAGTCCCGTGGACCAAGGCGGGCAGCCCCAGCATTTT. Its translation: CASSPVDQGGQPQHF.

Here the CDR3 reads CASSYSIPGSGYTF. The CDR3 nucleotides are TGTGCCAGCAGTTACTCGATCCCTGGGAGTGGCTACACCTTC. This rearrangement joins TRBV6-6 to TRBJ1-2; D is uncertain. Germline V gene data show CDR1 as MNHNY and CDR2 as SVGAGI (reference sequence). This CDR3 comprises 14 residues. V lost 0 bases, J lost 7 bases, and 12 bases lay in between.

This chain links TRBV5-4 with TRBJ1-6, with 7 positions matching TRBD1. There are 15 residues in the CDR3. Per germline, CDR1 SGHNT and CDR2 YYREEE (reference sequence). The V gene end was trimmed by 6 bases and the J gene end by 9 bases; junction bases not matched to a gene: 12. CDR3 bases: TGTGCCAGCACCTCCTCGAGGGGGCTTGGTTCACCCCTCCACTTT. Protein product: CASTSSRGLGSPLHF.

The chain has TRBV27 and TRBJ2-2; D call uncertain. The CDR3 runs 16 residues. Between the trimmed V and J ends, which lost 3 bases and 6 bases, there was a span of 17 bases. CDR1 MNHEY and CDR2 SMNVEV come from the germline V gene (reference sequence). CDR3 residues: CASSFDIQRSAGELFF. Here the CDR3 DNA reads TGTGCCAGCAGTTTCGATATTCAGAGGAGTGCCGGGGAGCTGTTTTTT.

The gene calls are TRBV25-1 and TRBJ2-3, with TRBD1 identical over 8 bases. The CDR3 contains 15 residues. Losses at the gene ends were 6 bases for V and 5 bases for J; bases not matched to a gene: 10. Per the germline V gene, CDR1 is MGHDK and CDR2 is SYGVNS. Written as DNA, the CDR3 is TGTGCCAGCAGCCTACGGACAGGGCAGGGAGATACGCAGTATTTT. Its protein product is CASSLRTGQGDTQYF.

This chain connects TRBV19 to TRBJ2-3; 7 nucleotides match TRBD1. Germline CDR1 is LNHDA and CDR2 is SQIVND (reference sequence). This CDR3 is 15 amino acids long. J was trimmed by 6 bases and V by 6 bases; bases with no gene match: 12. In nucleotides, the CDR3 is TGTGCCAGTAGACAGGACAGGAACTTTAAGGATACGCAGTATTTT. This codes for CASRQDRNFKDTQYF.